This passage covers 2 T cell receptor beta chains from one sample sequenced in a study of regulatory T cells in long-lasting Graves disease. Specified time point: persistent/refractory GD, antithyroid drugs over 5 years with positive TRAb. PBMC-extracted RNA yielded the TCR library. The TCR beta library used iRepertoire HTBI primers with Arm-PCR amplification of CDR3. One entry per CDR3 protein, called by TCRdb with MiXCR from the multiplex PCR reads. This sample has a few hundred thousand distinct CDR3 sequences, with roughly 24% found just once. This specimen consisted of peripheral blood mononuclear cells (PBMCs), obtained when the disease was refractory, from a patient treated with antithyroid drugs. The receptors originated from a woman in her 40s with Graves disease.

This clonotype was detected a few times. The V call is TRBV20-1, the J call TRBJ2-7; 10 bases are a match to TRBD2. The ends lost 0 bases at V and 4 bases at J; junction bases unmatched: 3. Germline V lookup: CDR1 DFQATT, CDR2 SNEGSKA (reference sequence). The CDR3 runs 14 residues. CDR3 nucleotides: TGCAGTGCTAGAGACCAGACTAGCGGGTACGAGCAGTACTTC. Protein: CSARDQTSGYEQYF.

The chain couples TRBV5-4 to TRBJ1-2, with a tentative D call TRBD1 (5 bases). V was cut by 2 bases and J by 8 bases, with 13 bases left in between. Germline CDR1 is SGHNT and CDR2 is YYREEE (reference sequence). CDR3 length: 13 amino acids. DNA for the CDR3: TGTGCCAGCAGCTTTAGGGGAGGGGAAGGCTACACCTTC. Residues: CASSFRGGEGYTF.